This T cell receptor (beta chain) was sequenced in a study of shared clonotypes between healthy human individuals. TCRdb's table, derived via immunoSEQ multiplex PCR, lists solely in-frame clones and lacks some. The table lists about 1.1 million clones, more than 75% of them singletons. Trimming pared 8 bases from V and 4 bases from J, leaving 11 bases between. The CDR3 is 12 amino acids. The germline V gene has CDR1 MDHEN and CDR2 SYDVKM. V and J are TRBV28 and TRBJ2-5; D possibly matches TRBD1 or TRBD2 (6 bases each). The TCR was taken from a man between 18 and 35 years old in good health. Some clones in this sample may be carry-over from other donors' samples. The source material was memory CD4+ T cells from PBMCs. The subset was: CD45RA-negative fraction. The CDR3 sequence is CASGGRRETQYF. In nucleotides, the CDR3 is TGTGCCAGCGGGGGGCGGAGAGAGACCCAGTACTTC.